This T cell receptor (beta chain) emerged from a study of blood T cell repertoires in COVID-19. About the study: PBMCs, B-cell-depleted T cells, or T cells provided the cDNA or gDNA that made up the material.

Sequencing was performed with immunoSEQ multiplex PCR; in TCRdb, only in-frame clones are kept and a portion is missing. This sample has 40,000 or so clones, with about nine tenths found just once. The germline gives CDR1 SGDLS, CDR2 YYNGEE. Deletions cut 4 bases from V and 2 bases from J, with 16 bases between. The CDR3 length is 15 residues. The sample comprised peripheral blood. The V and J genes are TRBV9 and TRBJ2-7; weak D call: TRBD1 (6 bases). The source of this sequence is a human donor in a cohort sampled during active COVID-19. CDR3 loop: CASSTYLDSTYEQYF. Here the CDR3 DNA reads TGTGCCAGCAGCACCTACTTGGACAGTACCTACGAGCAGTACTTC. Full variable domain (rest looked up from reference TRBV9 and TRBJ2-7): DSGVTQTPKHLITATGQRVTLRCSPRSGDLSVYWYQQSLDQGLQFLIQYYNGEERAKGNILERFSAQQFPDLHSELNLSSLELGDSALYFCASSTYLDSTYEQYFGPGTRLTVT.